This TCR beta chain was documented in a study of CD8+ T cells in alopecia areata. This clone was recorded once. Peripheral blood samples and lesional scalp punch biopsies were obtained from alopecia areata patients. As the sequencing template, cDNA was produced by extracting RNA and reverse transcribing it. Profiling relied on immunoSEQ multiplex PCR, and the TCRdb table lists in-frame clones only, not all of them. The data show hundreds of thousands of clones, 50% to 60% seen once. The specimen was CD4+ T cells sorted from blood, collected at week 0. The sequence derives from a human donor with alopecia areata.

The CDR3 sequence: CASSFRTATTNEKLFF. The CDR3 nucleotides are TGTGCCAGCAGCTTTCGGACAGCTACAACTAATGAAAAACTGTTTTTT. The chain links TRBV5-4 to TRBJ1-4, with D perhaps matching TRBD1 (6 bases). The CDR3 contains 16 residues. V gave up 2 bases and J gave up 0 bases, with 11 bases separating them. Germline V gene data show CDR1 as SGHNT and CDR2 as YYREEE (reference sequence). The variable domain in full, completed from reference TRBV5-4 and TRBJ1-4, reads ETGVTQSPTHLIKTRGQQVTLRCSSQSGHNTVSWYQQALGQGPQFIFQYYREEENGRGNFPPRFSGLQFPNYSSELNVNALELDDSALYLCASSFRTATTNEKLFFGSGTQLSVL.